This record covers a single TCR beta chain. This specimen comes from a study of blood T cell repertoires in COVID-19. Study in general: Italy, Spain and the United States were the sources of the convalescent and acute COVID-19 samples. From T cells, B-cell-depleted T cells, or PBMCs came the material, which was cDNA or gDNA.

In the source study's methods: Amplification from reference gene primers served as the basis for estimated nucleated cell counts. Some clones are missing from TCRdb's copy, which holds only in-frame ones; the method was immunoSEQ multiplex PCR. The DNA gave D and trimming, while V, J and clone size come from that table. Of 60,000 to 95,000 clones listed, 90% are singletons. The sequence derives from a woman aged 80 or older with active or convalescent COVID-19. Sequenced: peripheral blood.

The CDR3 protein is CASSLLGQGYGYTF. DNA for the CDR3: TGTGCCAGCAGTTTACTAGGGCAGGGCTATGGCTACACCTTC. The chain employs TRBV27 and TRBJ1-2, with D possibly matching TRBD1 (5 bases). The length of the CDR3 is 14 residues. The V gene's germline CDR1 is MNHEY and CDR2 SMNVEV (reference sequence). With 2 bases removed from V and 4 bases from J, the gap between germline ends came to 11 bases.